These T cell receptor beta chains were read from a single sample in a study of shared clonotypes between healthy human individuals. The protocol was immunoSEQ multiplex PCR, while the TCRdb copy is restricted to in-frame clones and leaves out a portion. The sample includes over 95,000 clones, 55% to 70% seen only once; the top ten take roughly 24%. The specimen sequenced was memory CD8+ T cells sorted from blood. These TCRs come from a woman in her 30s in good health. Both conserved end residues are part of each CDR3. The D gene is left open where the match is weak. Expanded clones get a size class; other rows say once, few or many, or leave the size out.

cdr3_nt cdr3_aa j_call d_call v_call clone_size
TGTGCCAGCAGTTCTGGGCTGGGAGGGGAGAATGAAAAACTGTTTTTT CASSSGLGGENEKLFF TRBJ1-4 - TRBV28 -
TGTGCCAGCAGCGGCGACAGGGGAACCGACTATGGCTACACCTTC CASSGDRGTDYGYTF TRBJ1-2 TRBD1 TRBV9 -
TGTGCCAGCAGTGACAGTCTCAATCAGCCCCAGCATTTT CASSDSLNQPQHF TRBJ1-5 - TRBV28 -
TGCGCCAGCAGCTTGGCCACCCAGCCAGATGAAAAACTGTTTTTT CASSLATQPDEKLFF TRBJ1-4 - TRBV5-1 few
TGTGCCAGCAGCTTTTTGCCTGCGAGTAGCACTGAAGCTTTCTTT CASSFLPASSTEAFF TRBJ1-1 - TRBV7-9 -
TGTGCCAGCAGGTTGGGGGTGGGACTAGCGGGAACGCAGTATTTT CASRLGVGLAGTQYF TRBJ2-3 TRBD2 TRBV28 -
TGCGCCAGCAGCCAAGTCTCGGCTAGTTGGCAGGCTGAGCAGTTCTTC CASSQVSASWQAEQFF TRBJ2-1 - TRBV4-1 -
TGTGCCAGCAGCTACGCCGGGCTCGGTGAGTTCTTC CASSYAGLGEFF TRBJ2-1 - TRBV5-6 -
TGTGCCAGCAGCCTTCTCGACAGGAACACTGAAGCTTTCTTT CASSLLDRNTEAFF TRBJ1-1 - TRBV7-9 once
TGTGCCAGCAGCGCTCTAGCGGGACCTGAAAATACGCAGTATTTT CASSALAGPENTQYF TRBJ2-3 TRBD2 TRBV6-5 -
TGTGCCAGTAGTATCAGGGAGGGGTATGGCTACACCTTC CASSIREGYGYTF TRBJ1-2 - TRBV19 -
TGTGCCAGCATGCCTAGGGACAGCTCCTACGAGCAGTACTTC CASMPRDSSYEQYF TRBJ2-7 TRBD1 TRBV27 few
TGCGCCAGCAGCGAGGACAGGGGTCGTAACTATGGCTACACCTTC CASSEDRGRNYGYTF TRBJ1-2 TRBD1 TRBV5-1 -
TGTGCCAGCATTAAGAGAGGGGAATGGGCTGAAGCTTTCTTT CASIKRGEWAEAFF TRBJ1-1 - TRBV2 -
TGTGCCAGCAGCCCAGGACAGGGTCTAGATACGCAGTATTTT CASSPGQGLDTQYF TRBJ2-3 TRBD1 TRBV7-9 few
TGTGCCAGCAGCCTGCTGCGGATGAACACTGAAGCTTTCTTT CASSLLRMNTEAFF TRBJ1-1 - TRBV5-8 -
TGTGCCAGCAGTGACCTGGCAGGACTCTACAATGAGCAGTTCTTC CASSDLAGLYNEQFF TRBJ2-1 - TRBV25-1 many
TGTGCCAGCAGTGGGGAGGGTCAAGGGCAAGAGACCCAGTACTTC CASSGEGQGQETQYF TRBJ2-5 TRBD2 TRBV2 -
TGTGCCACCAGTCCCGAGGATTCTGGGGCCAACGTCCTGACTTTC CATSPEDSGANVLTF TRBJ2-6 - TRBV15 -
TGTGCCAGCAGCTTAGATGGAACTCGGAAGCAGTACTTC CASSLDGTRKQYF TRBJ2-7 - TRBV7-9 few
TGTGCCTGGAGTGTACGGGGACAGGGGGATTCACCCCTCCACTTT CAWSVRGQGDSPLHF TRBJ1-6 TRBD1 TRBV30 once
TGCAGCGTTGTCGGTACGGGCTATGGCTACACCTTC CSVVGTGYGYTF TRBJ1-2 - TRBV29-1 -
TGTGCCAGCAGCTCGGGCTCACTCTGGGAAAAACTGTTTTTT CASSSGSLWEKLFF TRBJ1-4 - TRBV6-5 few
TGTGCCAGTAGTATGTCGATGAACACTGAAGCTTTCTTT CASSMSMNTEAFF TRBJ1-1 - TRBV19 many
TGTGCCAGCAGTTTGTTGAGGGCTAGGGGTCAAGAGACCCAGTACTTC CASSLLRARGQETQYF TRBJ2-5 - TRBV28 -
TGTGCCAGCAGTGACTCCGGCGGCGCTGGGGATACGCAGTATTTT CASSDSGGAGDTQYF TRBJ2-3 - TRBV6-4 -
TGTGCCAGCAGCGTTGGGTACGCGAACACTGAAGCTTTCTTT CASSVGYANTEAFF TRBJ1-1 - TRBV9 few
TGTGCCATCGGAGGGGGCCCCGGAGGCTCCTACGAGCAGTACTTC CAIGGGPGGSYEQYF TRBJ2-7 - TRBV6-5 -
TGTGCCAGCAGTTATTTGGCCCGGAACACCGGGGAGCTGTTTTTT CASSYLARNTGELFF TRBJ2-2 - TRBV6-5 -
TGCAGCGTTGAAGATTCTAGCGGGAGTCTATGGCAAGAGACCCAGTACTTC CSVEDSSGSLWQETQYF TRBJ2-5 TRBD2 TRBV29-1 -
TGCGCCAGCAGCTTGGATGGGGCCAAATCGGGGGGCGAGCAGTACTTC CASSLDGAKSGGEQYF TRBJ2-7 TRBD2 TRBV5-1 -
TGTGCCAGCAGCTTAGAAGGACTAGCGGGGGCCTACGAGCAGTACTTC CASSLEGLAGAYEQYF TRBJ2-7 TRBD2 TRBV5-6 -
TGTGCCAGCAGCCGAAGCACAGATACGCAGTATTTT CASSRSTDTQYF TRBJ2-3 - TRBV5-4 -
TGCGCCAGCAACTCCGGGACAGAGCTCTATGGCTACACCTTC CASNSGTELYGYTF TRBJ1-2 TRBD1 TRBV10-2 -
TGTGCCAGCAGTGATTTCGGGCTTCTTTACGAGCAGTACTTC CASSDFGLLYEQYF TRBJ2-7 - TRBV2 once
TGTGCCAGCAGTCCGGGACTAGCGGGTAGTAGGGAGCAGTACTTC CASSPGLAGSREQYF TRBJ2-7 TRBD2 TRBV27 once
TGTGCCAGCAGATACGGAATGAACACTGAAGCTTTCTTT CASRYGMNTEAFF TRBJ1-1 - TRBV6-5 -
TGTGCCAGCAGTTACGCAGGACTAGCTTCCTACAATGAGCAGTTCTTC CASSYAGLASYNEQFF TRBJ2-1 TRBD2 TRBV6-6 -
TGTGCCAGCGGGACTAGCGGGACAGATACGCAGTATTTT CASGTSGTDTQYF TRBJ2-3 TRBD2 TRBV6-4 many